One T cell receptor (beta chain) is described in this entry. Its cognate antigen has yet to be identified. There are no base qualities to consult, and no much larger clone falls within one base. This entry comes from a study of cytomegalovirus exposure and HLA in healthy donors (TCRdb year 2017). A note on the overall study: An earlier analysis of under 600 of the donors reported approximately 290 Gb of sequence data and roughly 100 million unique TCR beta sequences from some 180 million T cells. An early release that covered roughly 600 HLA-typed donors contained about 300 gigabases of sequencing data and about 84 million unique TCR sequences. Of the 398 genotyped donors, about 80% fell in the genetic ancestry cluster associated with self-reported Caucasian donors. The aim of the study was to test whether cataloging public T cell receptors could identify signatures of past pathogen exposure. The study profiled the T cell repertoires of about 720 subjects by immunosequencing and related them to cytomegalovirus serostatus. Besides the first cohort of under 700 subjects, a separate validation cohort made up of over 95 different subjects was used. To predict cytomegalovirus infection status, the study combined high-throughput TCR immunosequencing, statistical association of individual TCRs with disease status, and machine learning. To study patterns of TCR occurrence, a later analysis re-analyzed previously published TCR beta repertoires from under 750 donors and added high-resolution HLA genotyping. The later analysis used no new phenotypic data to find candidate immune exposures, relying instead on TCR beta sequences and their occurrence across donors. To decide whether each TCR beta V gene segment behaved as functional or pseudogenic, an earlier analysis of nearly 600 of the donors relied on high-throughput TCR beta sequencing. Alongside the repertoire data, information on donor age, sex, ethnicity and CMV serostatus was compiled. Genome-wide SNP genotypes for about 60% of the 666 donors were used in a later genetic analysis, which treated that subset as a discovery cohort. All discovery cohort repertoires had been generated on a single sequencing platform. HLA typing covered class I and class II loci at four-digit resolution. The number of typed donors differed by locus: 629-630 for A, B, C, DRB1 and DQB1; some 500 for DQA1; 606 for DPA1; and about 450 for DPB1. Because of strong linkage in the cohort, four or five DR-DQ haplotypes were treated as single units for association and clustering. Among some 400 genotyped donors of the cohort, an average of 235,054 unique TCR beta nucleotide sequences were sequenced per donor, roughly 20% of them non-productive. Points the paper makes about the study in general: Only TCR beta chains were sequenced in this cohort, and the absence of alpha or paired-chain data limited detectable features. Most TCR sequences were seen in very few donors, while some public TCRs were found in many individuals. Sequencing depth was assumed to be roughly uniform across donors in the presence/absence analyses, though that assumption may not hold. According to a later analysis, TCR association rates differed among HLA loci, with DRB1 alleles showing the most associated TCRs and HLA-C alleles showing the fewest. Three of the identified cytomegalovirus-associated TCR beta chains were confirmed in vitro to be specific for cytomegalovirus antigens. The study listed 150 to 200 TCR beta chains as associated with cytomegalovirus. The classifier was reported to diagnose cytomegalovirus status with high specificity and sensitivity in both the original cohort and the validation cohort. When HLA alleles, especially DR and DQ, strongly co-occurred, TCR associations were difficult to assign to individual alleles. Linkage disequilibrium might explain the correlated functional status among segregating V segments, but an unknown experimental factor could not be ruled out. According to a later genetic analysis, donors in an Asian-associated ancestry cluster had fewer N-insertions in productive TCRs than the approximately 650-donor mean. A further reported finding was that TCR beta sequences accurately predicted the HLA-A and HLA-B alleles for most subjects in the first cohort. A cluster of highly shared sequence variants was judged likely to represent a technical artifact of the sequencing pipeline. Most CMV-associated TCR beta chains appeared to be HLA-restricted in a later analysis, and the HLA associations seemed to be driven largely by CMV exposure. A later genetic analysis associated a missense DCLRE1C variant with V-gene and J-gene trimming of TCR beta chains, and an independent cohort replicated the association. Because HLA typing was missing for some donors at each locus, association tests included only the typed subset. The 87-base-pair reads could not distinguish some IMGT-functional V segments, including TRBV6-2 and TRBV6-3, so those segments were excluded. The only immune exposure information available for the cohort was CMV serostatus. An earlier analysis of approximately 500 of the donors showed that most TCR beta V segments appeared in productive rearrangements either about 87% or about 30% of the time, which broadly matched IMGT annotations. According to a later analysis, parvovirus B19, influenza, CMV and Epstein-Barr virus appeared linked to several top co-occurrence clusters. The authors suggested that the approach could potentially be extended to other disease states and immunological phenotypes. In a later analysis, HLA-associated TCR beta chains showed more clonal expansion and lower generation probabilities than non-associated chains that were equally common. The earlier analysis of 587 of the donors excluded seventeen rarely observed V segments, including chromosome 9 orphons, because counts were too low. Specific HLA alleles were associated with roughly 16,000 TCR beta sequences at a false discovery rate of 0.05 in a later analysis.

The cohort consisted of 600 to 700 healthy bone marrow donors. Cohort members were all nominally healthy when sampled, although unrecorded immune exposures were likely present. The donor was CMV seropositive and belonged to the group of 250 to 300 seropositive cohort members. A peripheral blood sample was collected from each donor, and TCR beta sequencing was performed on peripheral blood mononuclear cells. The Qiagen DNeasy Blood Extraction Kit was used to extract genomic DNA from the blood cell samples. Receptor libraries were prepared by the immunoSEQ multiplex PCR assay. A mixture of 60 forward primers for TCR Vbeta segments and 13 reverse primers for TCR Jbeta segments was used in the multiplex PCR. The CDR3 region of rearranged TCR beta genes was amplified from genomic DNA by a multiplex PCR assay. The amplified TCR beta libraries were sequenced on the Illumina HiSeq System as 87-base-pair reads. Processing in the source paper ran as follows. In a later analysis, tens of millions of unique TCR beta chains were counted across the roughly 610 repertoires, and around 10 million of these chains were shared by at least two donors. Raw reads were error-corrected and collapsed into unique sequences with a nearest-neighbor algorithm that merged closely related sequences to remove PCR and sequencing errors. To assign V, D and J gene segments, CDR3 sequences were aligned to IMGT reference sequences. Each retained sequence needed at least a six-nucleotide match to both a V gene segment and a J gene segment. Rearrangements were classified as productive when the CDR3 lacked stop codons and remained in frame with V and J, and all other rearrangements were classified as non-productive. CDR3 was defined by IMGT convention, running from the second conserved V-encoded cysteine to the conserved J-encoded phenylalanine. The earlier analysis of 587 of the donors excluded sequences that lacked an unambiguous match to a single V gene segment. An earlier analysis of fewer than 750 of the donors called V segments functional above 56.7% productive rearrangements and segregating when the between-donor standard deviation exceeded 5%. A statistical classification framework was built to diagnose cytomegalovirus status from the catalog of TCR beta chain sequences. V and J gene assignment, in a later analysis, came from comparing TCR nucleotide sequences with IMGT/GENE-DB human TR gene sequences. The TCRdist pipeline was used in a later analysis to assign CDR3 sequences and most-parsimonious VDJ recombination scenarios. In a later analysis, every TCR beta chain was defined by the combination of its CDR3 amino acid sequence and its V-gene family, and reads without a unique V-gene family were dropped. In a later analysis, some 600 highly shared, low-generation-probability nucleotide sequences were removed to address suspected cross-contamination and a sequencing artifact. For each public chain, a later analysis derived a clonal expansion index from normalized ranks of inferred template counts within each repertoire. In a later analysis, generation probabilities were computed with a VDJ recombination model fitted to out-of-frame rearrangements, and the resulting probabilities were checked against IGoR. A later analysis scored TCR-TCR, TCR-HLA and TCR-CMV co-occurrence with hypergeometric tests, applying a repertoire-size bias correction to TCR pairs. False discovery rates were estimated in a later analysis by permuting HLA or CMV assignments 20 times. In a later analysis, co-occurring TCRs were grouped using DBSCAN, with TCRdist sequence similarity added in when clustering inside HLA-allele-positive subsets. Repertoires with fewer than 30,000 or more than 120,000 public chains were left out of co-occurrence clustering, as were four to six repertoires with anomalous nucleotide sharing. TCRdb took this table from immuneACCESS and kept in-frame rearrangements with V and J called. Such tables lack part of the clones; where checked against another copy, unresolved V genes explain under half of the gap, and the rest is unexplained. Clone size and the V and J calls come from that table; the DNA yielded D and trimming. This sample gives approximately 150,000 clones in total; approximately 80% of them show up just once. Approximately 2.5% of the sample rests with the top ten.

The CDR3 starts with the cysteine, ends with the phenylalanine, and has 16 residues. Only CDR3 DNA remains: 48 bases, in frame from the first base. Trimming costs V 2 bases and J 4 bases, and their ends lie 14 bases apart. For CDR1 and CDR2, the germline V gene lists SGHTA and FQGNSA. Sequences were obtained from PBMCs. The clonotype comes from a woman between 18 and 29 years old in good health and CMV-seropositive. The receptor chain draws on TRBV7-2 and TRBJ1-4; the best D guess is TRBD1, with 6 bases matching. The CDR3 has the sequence CASSLRATGFNEKLFF. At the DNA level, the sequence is TGTGCCAGCAGCTTACGGGCGACAGGATTTAATGAAAAACTGTTTTTT.